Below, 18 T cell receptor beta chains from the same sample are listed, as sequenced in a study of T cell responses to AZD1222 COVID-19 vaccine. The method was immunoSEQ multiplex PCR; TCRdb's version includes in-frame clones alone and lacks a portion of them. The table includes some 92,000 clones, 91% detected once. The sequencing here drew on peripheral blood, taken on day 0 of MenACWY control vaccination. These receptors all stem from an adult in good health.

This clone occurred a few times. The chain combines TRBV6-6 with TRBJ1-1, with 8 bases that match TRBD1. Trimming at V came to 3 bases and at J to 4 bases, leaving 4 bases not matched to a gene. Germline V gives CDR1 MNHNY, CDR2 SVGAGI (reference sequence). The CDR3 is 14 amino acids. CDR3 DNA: TGTGCCAGCAGTTATCAGGGGGCGAGCACTGAAGCTTTCTTT. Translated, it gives CASSYQGASTEAFF.

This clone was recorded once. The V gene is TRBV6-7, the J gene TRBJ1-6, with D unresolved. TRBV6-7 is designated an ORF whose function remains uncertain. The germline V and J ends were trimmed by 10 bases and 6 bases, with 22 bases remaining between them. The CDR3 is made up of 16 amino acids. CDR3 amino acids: CATPKGSYGRNSPLHF. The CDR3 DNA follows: TGTGCCACCCCTAAGGGATCCTACGGACGTAATTCACCCCTCCACTTT.

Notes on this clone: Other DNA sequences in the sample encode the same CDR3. The chain's CDR3 is CASSLALPGSTDTQYF. The CDR3 DNA sequence: TGTGCCAGCAGCTTAGCCCTCCCGGGAAGCACAGATACGCAGTATTTT. The chain links TRBV7-2 to TRBJ2-3; D might be TRBD2 (5 bases). V lost 0 bases and J lost 0, with 10 bases in between. Germline V gives CDR1 SGHTA, CDR2 FQGNSA. The CDR3 spans 16 residues.

The CDR3 DNA sequence: TGTGCCAGCAGCGTAGGAGGGCGGGAAGGGACCGGGGAGCTGTTTTTT. This sequence encodes CASSVGGREGTGELFF. V usage is TRBV9 and J usage is TRBJ2-2; D is perhaps TRBD2 (6 bases). The CDR3 extends over 16 amino acids. The V and J ends lost 0 bases and 5 bases respectively, with 14 bases between them. The germline gives CDR1 SGDLS, CDR2 YYNGEE.

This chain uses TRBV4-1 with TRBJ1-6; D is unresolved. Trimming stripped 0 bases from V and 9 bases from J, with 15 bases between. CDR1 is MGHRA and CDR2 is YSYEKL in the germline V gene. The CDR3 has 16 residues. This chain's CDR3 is CASSQEGRTWVSPLHF. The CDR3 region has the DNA TGCGCCAGCAGCCAAGAGGGAAGGACTTGGGTTTCACCCCTCCACTTT.

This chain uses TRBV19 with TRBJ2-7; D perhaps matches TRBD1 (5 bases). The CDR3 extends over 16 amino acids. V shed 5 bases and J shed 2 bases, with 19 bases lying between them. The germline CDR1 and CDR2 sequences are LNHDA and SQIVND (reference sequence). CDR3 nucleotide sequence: TGTGCCAGTAGTTTCCGAAAGCGACAGCAACCCTACGAGCAGTACTTC. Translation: CASSFRKRQQPYEQYF. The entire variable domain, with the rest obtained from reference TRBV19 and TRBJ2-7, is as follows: DGGITQSPKYLFRKEGQNVTLSCEQNLNHDAMYWYRQDPGQGLRLIYYSQIVNDFQKGDIAEGYSVSREKKESFPLTVTSAQKNPTAFYLCASSFRKRQQPYEQYFGPGTRLTVT.

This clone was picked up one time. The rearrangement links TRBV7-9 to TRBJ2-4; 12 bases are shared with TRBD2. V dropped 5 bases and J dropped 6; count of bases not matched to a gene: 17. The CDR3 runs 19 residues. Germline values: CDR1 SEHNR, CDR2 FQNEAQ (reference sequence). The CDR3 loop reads CASSPRARLAGESPNIQYF. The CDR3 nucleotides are TGTGCCAGCAGCCCCCGGGCCCGACTAGCGGGAGAGTCCCCAAACATTCAGTACTTC.

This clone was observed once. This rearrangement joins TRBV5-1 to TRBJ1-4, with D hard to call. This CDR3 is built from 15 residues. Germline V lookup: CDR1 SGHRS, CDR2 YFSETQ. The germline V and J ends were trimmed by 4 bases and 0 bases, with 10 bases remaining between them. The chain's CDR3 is CASSRGGATNEKLFF. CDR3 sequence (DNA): TGCGCCAGCAGCCGCGGCGGGGCAACTAATGAAAAACTGTTTTTT.

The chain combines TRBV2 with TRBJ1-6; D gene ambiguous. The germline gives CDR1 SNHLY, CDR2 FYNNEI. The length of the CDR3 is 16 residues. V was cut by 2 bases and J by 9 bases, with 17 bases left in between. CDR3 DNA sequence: TGTGCCAGCAGTGAATTTTCCCCGTCTAGAGGTTCACCCCTCCACTTT. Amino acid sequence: CASSEFSPSRGSPLHF.

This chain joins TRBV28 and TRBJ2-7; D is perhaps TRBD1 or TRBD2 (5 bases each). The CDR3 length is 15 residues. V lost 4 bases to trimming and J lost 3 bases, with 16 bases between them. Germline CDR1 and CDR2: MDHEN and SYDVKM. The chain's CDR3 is CASSYGQPGIYEQYF. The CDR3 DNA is TGTGCCAGCAGTTACGGACAACCGGGGATCTACGAGCAGTACTTC.

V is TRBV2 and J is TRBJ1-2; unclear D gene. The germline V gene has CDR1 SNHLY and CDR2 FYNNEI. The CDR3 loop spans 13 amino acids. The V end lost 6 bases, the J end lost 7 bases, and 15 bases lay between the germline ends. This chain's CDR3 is CASSSVEGIGYTF. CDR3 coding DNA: TGTGCCAGCAGCTCGGTGGAAGGGATTGGCTACACCTTC.

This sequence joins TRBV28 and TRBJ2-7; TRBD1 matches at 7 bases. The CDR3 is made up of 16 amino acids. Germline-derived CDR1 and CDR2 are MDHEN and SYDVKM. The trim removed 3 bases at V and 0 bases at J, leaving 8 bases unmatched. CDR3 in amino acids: CASSFDRARLSYEQYF. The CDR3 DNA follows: TGTGCCAGCAGTTTCGACAGGGCCAGACTCTCCTACGAGCAGTACTTC. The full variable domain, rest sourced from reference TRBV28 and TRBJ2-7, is DVKVTQSSRYLVKRTGEKVFLECVQDMDHENMFWYRQDPGLGLRLIYFSYDVKMKEKGDIPEGYSVSREKKERFSLILESASTNQTSMYLCASSFDRARLSYEQYFGPGTRLTVT.

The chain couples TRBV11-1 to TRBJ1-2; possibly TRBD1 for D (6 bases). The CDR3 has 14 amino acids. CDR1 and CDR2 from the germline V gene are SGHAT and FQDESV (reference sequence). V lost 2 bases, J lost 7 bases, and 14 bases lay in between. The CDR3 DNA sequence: TGTGCCAGCAGCTTAATCCAGGGGAGTACTGGCTACACCTTC. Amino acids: CASSLIQGSTGYTF.

The CDR3 is CAISPGTGPSLQETQYF. CDR3 sequence (DNA): TGTGCCATCAGTCCCGGGACAGGGCCTTCCCTCCAAGAGACCCAGTACTTC. V gene TRBV10-3 combines with J gene TRBJ2-5, with TRBD1 identical over 9 bases. CDR1 ENHRY and CDR2 SYGVKD come from the germline V gene. The CDR3 sequence is 17 residues long. V dropped 5 bases and J dropped 1; count of bases not matched to a gene: 11.

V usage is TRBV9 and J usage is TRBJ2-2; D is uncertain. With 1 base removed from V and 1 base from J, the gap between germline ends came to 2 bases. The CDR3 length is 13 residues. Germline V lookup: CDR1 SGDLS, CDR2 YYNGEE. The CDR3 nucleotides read TGTGCCAGCAGCGTACAGAACACCGGGGAGCTGTTTTTT. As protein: CASSVQNTGELFF.

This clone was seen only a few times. CDR3 bases: TGTGCCAGCAGCTTGGCGGGTAGCTCTTCCTACGAGCAGTACTTC. Translating gives CASSLAGSSSYEQYF. The chain carries TRBV5-4 and TRBJ2-7; D gene ambiguous. CDR3 length: 15 amino acids. The V gene's germline CDR1 is SGHNT and CDR2 YYREEE (reference sequence). V lost 0 bases, J lost 1 base, and 11 bases lay in between.

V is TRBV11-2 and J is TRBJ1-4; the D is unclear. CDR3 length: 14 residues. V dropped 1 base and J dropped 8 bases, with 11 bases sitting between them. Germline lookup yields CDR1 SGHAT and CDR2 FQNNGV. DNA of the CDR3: TGTGCCAGCAGCTTAGGTTTAAGGGTCGAAAAACTGTTTTTT. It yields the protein CASSLGLRVEKLFF.

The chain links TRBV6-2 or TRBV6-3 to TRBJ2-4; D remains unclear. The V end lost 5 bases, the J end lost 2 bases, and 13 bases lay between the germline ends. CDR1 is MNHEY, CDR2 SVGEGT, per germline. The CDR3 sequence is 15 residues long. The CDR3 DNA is TGTGCCAGCAGTCACCTAACAGATTCCAAAAACATTCAGTACTTC. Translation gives CASSHLTDSKNIQYF.